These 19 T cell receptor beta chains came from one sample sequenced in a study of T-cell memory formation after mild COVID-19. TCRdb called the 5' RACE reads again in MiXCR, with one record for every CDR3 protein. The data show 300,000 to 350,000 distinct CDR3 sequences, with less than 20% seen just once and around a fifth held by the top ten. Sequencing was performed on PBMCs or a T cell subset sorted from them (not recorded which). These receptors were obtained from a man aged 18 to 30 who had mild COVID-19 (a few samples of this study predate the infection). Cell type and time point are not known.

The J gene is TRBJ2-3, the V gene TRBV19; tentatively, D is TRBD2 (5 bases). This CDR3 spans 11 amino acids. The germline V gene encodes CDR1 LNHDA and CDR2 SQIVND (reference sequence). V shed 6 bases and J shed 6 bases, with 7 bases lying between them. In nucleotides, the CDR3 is TGTGCCAGTAGGCGGGCGGATACGCAGTATTTT. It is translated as CASRRADTQYF.

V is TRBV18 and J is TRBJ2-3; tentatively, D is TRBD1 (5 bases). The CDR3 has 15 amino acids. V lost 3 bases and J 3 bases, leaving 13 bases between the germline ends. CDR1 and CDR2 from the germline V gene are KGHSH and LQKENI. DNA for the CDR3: TGTGCCAGCTCACCCCTAGGGGCCGGGACAGATACGCAGTATTTT. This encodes CASSPLGAGTDTQYF.

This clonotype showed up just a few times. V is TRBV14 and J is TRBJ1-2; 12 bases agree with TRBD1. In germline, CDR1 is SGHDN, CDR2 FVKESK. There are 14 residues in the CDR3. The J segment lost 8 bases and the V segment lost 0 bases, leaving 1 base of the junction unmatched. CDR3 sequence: CASSQDGTGGGYTF. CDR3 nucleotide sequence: TGTGCCAGCAGCCAAGATGGGACAGGGGGCGGCTACACCTTC.

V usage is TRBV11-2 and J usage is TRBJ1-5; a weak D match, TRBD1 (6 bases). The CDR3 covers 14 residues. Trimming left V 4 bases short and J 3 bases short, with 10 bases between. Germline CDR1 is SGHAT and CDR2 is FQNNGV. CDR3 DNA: TGTGCCAGCAGCTCAGGGGTTCTCAATCAGCCCCAGCATTTT. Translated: CASSSGVLNQPQHF.

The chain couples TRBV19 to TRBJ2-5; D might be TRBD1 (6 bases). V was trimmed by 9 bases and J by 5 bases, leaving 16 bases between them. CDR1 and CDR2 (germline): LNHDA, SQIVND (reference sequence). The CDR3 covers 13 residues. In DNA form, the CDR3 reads TGTGCCAGCCGTCAACAGGGATCGGAGACCCAGTACTTC. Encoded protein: CASRQQGSETQYF.

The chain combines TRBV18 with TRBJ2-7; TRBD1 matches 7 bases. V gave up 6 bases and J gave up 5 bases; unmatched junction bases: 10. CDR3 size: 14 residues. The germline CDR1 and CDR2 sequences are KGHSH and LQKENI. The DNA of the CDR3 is TGTGCCAGCTCCACCGGGCAGGGGGTCGACGAGCAGTACGTC. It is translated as CASSTGQGVDEQYV.

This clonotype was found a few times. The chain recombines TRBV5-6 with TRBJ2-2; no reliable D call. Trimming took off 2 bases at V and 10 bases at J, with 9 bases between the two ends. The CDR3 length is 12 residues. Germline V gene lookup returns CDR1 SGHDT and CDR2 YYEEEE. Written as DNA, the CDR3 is TGTGCCAGCAGCTTAAGGGCGACGGAGCTGTTTTTT. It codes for CASSLRATELFF.

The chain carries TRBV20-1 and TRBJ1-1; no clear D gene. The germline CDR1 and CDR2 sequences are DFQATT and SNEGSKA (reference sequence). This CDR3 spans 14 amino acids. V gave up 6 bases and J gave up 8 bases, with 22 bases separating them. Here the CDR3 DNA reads TGCAGTGCAAGACGGGGAGCCGACCGTGAGGAAGCTTTCTTT. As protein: CSARRGADREEAFF.

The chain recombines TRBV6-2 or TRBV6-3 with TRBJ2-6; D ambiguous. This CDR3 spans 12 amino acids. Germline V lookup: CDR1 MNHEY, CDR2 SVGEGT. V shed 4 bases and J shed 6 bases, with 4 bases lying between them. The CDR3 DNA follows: TGTGCCAGCAGTTCCCCGGCCAACGTCCTGACTTTC. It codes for CASSSPANVLTF.

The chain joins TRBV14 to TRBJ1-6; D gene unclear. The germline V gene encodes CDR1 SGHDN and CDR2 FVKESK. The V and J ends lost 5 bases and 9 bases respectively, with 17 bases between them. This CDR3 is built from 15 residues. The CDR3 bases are TGTGCCAGCAGCACCTCCGCCCGGCCCGGTTCACCCCTCCACTTT. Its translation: CASSTSARPGSPLHF.

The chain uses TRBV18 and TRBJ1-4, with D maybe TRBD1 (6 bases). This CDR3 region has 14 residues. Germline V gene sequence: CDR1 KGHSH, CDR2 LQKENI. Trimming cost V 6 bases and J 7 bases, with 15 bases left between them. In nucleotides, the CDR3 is TGTGCCAGCTCGCCAACCACCAGGGGTGAAAAACTGTTTTTT. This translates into CASSPTTRGEKLFF. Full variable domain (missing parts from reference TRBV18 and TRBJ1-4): NAGVMQNPRHLVRRRGQEARLRCSPMKGHSHVYWYRQLPEEGLKFMVYLQKENIIDESGMPKERFSAEFPKEGPSILRIQQVVRGDSAAYFCASSPTTRGEKLFFGSGTQLSVL.

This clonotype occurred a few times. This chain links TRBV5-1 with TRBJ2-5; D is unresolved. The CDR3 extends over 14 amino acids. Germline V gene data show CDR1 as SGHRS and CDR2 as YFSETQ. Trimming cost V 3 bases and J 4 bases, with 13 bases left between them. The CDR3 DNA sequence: TGCGCCAGCAGCTCGACGGCGCCCCTAGAGACCCAGTACTTC. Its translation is CASSSTAPLETQYF.

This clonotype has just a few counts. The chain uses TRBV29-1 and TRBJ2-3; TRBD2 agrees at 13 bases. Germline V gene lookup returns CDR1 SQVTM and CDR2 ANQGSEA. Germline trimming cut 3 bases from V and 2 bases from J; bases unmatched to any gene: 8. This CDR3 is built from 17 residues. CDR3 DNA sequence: TGCAGCGTTGAGGCCGGGACTAGCGGGGCCGACACAGATACGCAGTATTTT. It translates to CSVEAGTSGADTDTQYF.

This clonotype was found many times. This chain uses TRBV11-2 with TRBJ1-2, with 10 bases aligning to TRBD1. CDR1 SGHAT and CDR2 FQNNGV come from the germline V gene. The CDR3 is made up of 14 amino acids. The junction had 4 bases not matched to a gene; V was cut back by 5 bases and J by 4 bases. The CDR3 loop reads CASSPWTGGYGYTF. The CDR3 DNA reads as TGTGCCAGCAGCCCTTGGACAGGGGGCTATGGCTACACCTTC.

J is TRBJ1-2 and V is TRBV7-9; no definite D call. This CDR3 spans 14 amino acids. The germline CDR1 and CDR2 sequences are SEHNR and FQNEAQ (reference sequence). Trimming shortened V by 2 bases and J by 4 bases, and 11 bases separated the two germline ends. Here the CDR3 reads CASSLPSAAYGYTF. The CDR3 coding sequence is TGTGCCAGCAGCTTACCCTCGGCGGCCTATGGCTACACCTTC.

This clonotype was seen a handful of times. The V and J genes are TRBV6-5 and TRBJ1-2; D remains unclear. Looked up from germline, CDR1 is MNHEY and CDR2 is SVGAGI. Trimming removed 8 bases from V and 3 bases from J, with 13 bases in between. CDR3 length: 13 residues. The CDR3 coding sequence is TGTGCCAGCTCCAGGTTCGGGGACTATGGCTACACCTTC. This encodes CASSRFGDYGYTF.

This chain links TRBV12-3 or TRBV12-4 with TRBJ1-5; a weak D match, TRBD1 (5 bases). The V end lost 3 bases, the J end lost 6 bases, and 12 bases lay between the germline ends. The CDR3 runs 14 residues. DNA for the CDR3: TGTGCCAGCAGTTTTACGGGGGGGGGTCAGCCCCAGCATTTT. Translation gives CASSFTGGGQPQHF.

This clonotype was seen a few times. This CDR3 reads CASSLVGGSPLHF. As DNA, the CDR3 is TGTGCCAGCAGTTTAGTCGGCGGGTCACCCCTCCACTTT. J is TRBJ1-6 and V is TRBV12-3 or TRBV12-4; D gene ambiguous. The CDR3 is 13 residues long. Between the trimmed V and J ends, which lost 1 base and 10 bases, there was a span of 8 bases.

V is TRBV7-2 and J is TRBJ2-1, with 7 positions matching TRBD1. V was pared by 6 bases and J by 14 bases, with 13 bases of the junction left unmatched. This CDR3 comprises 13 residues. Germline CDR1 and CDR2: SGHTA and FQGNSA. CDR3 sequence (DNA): TGTGCCAGCAGTCCAGCCCGACAGGGACGGGAGTTCTTC. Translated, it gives CASSPARQGREFF.